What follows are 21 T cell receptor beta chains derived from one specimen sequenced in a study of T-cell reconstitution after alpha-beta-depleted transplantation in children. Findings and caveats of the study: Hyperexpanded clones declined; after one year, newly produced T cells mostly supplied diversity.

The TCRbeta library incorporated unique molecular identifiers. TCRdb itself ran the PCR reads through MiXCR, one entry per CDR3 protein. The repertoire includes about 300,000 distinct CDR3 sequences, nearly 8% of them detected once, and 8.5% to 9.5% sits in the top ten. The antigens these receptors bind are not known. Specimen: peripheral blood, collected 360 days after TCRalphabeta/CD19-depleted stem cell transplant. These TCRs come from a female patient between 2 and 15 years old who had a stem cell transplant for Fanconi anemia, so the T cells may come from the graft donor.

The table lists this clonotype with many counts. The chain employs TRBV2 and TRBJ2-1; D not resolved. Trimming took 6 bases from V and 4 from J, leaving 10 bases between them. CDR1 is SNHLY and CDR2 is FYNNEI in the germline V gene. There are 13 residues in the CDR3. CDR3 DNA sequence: TGTGCCAGCAGCGGACCAAAATACAATGAGCAGTTCTTC. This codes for CASSGPKYNEQFF.

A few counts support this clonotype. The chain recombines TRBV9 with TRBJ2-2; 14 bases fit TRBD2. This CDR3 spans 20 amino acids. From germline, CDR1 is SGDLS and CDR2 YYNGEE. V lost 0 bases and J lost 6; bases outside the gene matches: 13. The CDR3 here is CASSVAVFTPGLAGAGELFF. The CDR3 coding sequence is TGTGCCAGCAGCGTAGCGGTTTTTACGCCGGGACTAGCGGGGGCCGGGGAGCTGTTTTTT. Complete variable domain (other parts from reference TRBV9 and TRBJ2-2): DSGVTQTPKHLITATGQRVTLRCSPRSGDLSVYWYQQSLDQGLQFLIQYYNGEERAKGNILERFSAQQFPDLHSELNLSSLELGDSALYFCASSVAVFTPGLAGAGELFFGEGSRLTVL.

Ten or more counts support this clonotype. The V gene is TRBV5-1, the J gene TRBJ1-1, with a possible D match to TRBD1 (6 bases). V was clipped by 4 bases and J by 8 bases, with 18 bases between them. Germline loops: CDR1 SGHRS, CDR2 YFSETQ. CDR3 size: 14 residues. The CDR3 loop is CASSPGTPLGEAFF. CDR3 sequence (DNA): TGCGCCAGCAGCCCTGGGACACCCCTGGGGGAAGCTTTCTTT.

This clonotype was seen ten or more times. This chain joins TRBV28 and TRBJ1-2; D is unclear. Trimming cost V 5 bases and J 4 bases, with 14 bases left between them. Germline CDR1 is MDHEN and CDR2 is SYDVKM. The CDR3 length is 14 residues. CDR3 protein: CASSNSLIAYGYTF. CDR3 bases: TGTGCCAGCAGTAATTCCCTTATTGCCTATGGCTACACCTTC.

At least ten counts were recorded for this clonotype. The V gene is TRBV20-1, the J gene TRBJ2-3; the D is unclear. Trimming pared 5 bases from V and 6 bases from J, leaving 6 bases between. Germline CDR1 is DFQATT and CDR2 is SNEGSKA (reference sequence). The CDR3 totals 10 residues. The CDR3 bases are TGCAGTGCTCACTGGGATACGCAGTATTTT. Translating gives CSAHWDTQYF.

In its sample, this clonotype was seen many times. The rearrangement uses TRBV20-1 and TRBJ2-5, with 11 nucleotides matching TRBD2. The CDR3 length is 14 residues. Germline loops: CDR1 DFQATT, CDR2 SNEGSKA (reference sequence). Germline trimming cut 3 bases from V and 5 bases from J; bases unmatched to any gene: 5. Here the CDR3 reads CSARKLAGVETQYF. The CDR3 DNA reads TGCAGTGCTAGGAAACTAGCGGGGGTGGAGACCCAGTACTTC.

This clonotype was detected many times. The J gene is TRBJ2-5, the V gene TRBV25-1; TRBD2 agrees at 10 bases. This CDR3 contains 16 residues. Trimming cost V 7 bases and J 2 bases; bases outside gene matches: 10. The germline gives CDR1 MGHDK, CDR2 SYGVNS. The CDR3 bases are TGTGCCAGCACCCCCTCCGGGACTAGCGATCAAGAGACCCAGTACTTC. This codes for CASTPSGTSDQETQYF.

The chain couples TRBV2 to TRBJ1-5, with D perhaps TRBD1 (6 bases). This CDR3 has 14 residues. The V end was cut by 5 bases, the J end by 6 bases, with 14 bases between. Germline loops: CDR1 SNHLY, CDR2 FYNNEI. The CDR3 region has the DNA TGTGCCAGCAGTACAGGGTATGGGGGTCAGCCCCAGCATTTT. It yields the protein CASSTGYGGQPQHF.

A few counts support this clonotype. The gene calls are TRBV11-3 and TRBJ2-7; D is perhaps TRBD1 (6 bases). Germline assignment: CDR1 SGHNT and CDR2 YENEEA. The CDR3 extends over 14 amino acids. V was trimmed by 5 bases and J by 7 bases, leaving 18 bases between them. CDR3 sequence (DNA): TGTGCCAGCAGCCCTCGGACAGATTCGGGGGAGCAGTACTTC. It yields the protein CASSPRTDSGEQYF.

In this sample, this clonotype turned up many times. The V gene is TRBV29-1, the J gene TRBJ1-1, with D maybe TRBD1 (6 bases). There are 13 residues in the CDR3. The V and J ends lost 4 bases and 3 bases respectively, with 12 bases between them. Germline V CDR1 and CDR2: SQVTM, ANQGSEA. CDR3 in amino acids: CSVGGGRDTEAFF. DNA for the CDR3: TGCAGCGTTGGGGGGGGCCGGGACACTGAAGCTTTCTTT.

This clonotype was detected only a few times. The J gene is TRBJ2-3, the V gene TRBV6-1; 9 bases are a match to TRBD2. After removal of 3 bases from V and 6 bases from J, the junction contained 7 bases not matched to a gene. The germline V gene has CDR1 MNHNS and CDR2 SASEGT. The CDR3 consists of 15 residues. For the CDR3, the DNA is TGTGCCAGCAGTGAGGGATTAGCGGGGGCGGATACGCAGTATTTT. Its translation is CASSEGLAGADTQYF.

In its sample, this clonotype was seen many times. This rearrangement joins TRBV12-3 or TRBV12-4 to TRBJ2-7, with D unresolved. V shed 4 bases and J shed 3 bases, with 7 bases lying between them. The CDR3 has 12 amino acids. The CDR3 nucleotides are TGTGCCAGCAGTTCCCTGGACTACGAGCAGTACTTC. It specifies CASSSLDYEQYF.

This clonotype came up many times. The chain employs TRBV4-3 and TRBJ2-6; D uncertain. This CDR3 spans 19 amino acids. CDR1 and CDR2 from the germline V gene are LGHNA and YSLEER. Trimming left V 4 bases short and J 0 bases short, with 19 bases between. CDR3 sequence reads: CASSPVSTELYSGANVLTF. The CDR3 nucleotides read TGCGCCAGCAGCCCGGTTTCAACAGAGCTTTACTCTGGGGCCAACGTCCTGACTTTC.

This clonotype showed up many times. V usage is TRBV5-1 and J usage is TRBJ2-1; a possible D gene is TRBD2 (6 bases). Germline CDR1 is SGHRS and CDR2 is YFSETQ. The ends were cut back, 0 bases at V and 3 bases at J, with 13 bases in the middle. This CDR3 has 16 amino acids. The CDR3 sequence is CASSLAGGFNYNEQFF. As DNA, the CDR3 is TGCGCCAGCAGCTTGGCCGGGGGTTTTAACTACAATGAGCAGTTCTTC.

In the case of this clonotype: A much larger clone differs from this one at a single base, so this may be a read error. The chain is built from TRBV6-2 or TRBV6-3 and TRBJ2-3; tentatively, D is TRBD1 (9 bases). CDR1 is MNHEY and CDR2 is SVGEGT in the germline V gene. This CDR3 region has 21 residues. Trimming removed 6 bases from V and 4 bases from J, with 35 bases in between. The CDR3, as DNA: TGTGCCAGCAGCCCCGGGACAGGGCCGCTCCCCGGGACTAGTGAGGCAGATACGCAGTATTTT. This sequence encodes CASSPGTGPLPGTSEADTQYF.

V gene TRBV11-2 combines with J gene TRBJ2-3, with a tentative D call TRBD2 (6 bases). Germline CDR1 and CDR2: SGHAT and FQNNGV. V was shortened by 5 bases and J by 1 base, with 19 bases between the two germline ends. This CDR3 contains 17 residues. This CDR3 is CASSPRGLRGGTDTQYF. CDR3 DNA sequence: TGTGCCAGCAGCCCGAGAGGTCTGCGGGGAGGCACAGATACGCAGTATTTT.

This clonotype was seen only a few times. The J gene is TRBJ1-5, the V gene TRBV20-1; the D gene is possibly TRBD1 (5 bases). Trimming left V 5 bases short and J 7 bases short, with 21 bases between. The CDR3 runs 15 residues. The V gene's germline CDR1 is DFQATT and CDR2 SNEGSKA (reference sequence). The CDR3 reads CSASMGQGKRQPQHF. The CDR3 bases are TGCAGTGCTTCCATGGGGCAGGGAAAGAGACAGCCCCAGCATTTT.

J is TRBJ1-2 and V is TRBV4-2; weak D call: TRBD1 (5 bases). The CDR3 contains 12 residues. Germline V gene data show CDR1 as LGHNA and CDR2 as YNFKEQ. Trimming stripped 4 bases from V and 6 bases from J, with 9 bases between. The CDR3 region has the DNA TGTGCCAGCAGCCGATGGGGGGATGGCTACACCTTC. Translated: CASSRWGDGYTF.

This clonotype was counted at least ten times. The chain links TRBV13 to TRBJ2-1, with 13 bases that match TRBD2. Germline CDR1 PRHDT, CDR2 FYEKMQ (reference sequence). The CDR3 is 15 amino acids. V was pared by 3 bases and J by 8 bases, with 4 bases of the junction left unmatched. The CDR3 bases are TGTGCCAGCAGCTTCACTAGCGGGGGGGCACATGAGCAGTTCTTC. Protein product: CASSFTSGGAHEQFF.

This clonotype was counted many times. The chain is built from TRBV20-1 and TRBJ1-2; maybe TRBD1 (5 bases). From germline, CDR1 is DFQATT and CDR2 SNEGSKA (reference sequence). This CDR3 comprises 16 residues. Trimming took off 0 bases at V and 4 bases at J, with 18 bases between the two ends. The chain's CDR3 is CSARDHPRQLFYGYTF. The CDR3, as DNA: TGCAGTGCTAGAGACCACCCTAGACAGCTATTCTATGGCTACACCTTC.

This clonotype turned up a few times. The DNA for the CDR3 is TGTGCCACCAGCAGAGGACCAGAATTCGATGAGCAGTTCTTC. Translating gives CATSRGPEFDEQFF. The gene calls are TRBV15 and TRBJ2-1; D unresolved. CDR3 length: 14 amino acids. Deletions cut 1 base from V and 8 bases from J, with 12 bases between. Germline loops: CDR1 LNHNV, CDR2 YYDKDF (reference sequence). The whole variable domain, filled in from reference TRBV15 and TRBJ2-1, reads DAMVIQNPRYQVTQFGKPVTLSCSQTLNHNVMYWYQQKSSQAPKLLFHYYDKDFNNEADTPDNFQSRRPNTSFCFLDIRSPGLGDTAMYLCATSRGPEFDEQFFGPGTRLTVL.